This T cell receptor (beta chain) was recovered during a study of CD8 T cells in Susac syndrome. Study-level results: The study acknowledged a relatively small number of individuals in its TCR sequencing and HLA analysis.

Germline CDR1 DFQATT, CDR2 SNEGSKA (reference sequence). V lost 6 bases, J lost 2 bases, and 8 bases lay in between. The CDR3 runs 11 residues. Reverse transcription of 0.5 to 1 ug RNA was performed with random hexamers. Amplification of TCR beta CDR3 was carried out by immunoSEQ multiplex PCR, which covered 54 Vbeta and 13 Jbeta segments. TCRdb re-called the immunoSEQ multiplex PCR reads through MiXCR, storing one row per CDR3 protein. The sample has 150,000 to 200,000 distinct CDR3 sequences, approximately 96% seen once. Note on this clonotype: Its antigen is undetermined.

The T cells that were sequenced for TCR beta were CD8+ and CD4+ cells from blood. This sequence originates from a human donor with multiple sclerosis. This rearrangement joins TRBV20-1 to TRBJ2-7; maybe TRBD2 (6 bases). Sequenced material: CD4+ T cells from PBMCs. The CDR3 spells CSARETYEQYF. The CDR3 region has the DNA TGCAGTGCCCGGGAGACCTACGAGCAGTACTTC.